This TCR beta chain was captured in a study of blood T cell repertoires in COVID-19. Germline CDR1 is ENHRY and CDR2 is SYGVKD. Trimming pared 8 bases from V and 4 bases from J, leaving 11 bases between. The CDR3 sequence is 12 residues long. The protocol was immunoSEQ multiplex PCR, while the TCRdb copy is restricted to in-frame clones and leaves out a portion. The sample has about 53,000 clones, about three quarters seen once; the top ten hold around 45%. The TCR comes from a man between 65 and 80 years old with active or convalescent COVID-19. The rearrangement links TRBV10-3 to TRBJ1-1; the D is unclear. The sample comprised peripheral blood. The CDR3 sequence: CAIGQVITEAFF. CDR3 DNA sequence: TGTGCCATCGGCCAAGTGATCACTGAAGCTTTCTTT.